This TCR beta chain was identified in a study of cytomegalovirus exposure and HLA in healthy donors. Amplification used 60 Vbeta primers and 13 Jbeta primers. The method was immunoSEQ multiplex PCR; TCRdb's version includes in-frame clones alone and lacks a portion of them. The repertoire holds about 130,000 clones, more than 70% seen once, with approximately 6.4% in the top ten. This TCR was recovered from a woman in her thirties in good health and CMV-seropositive. The sample was PBMCs.

This CDR3 is CASSFGLAGGEDTQYF. In DNA, the CDR3 is TGTGCCAGCAGTTTCGGACTAGCGGGGGGGGAAGATACGCAGTATTTT. The rearrangement links TRBV28 to TRBJ2-3, with TRBD2 identical over 15 bases. The V and J ends lost 3 bases and 5 bases, in that order; junction bases with no gene match: 3. Germline values: CDR1 MDHEN, CDR2 SYDVKM. CDR3 length: 16 residues. Complete variable domain (other parts from reference TRBV28 and TRBJ2-3): DVKVTQSSRYLVKRTGEKVFLECVQDMDHENMFWYRQDPGLGLRLIYFSYDVKMKEKGDIPEGYSVSREKKERFSLILESASTNQTSMYLCASSFGLAGGEDTQYFGPGTRLTVL.